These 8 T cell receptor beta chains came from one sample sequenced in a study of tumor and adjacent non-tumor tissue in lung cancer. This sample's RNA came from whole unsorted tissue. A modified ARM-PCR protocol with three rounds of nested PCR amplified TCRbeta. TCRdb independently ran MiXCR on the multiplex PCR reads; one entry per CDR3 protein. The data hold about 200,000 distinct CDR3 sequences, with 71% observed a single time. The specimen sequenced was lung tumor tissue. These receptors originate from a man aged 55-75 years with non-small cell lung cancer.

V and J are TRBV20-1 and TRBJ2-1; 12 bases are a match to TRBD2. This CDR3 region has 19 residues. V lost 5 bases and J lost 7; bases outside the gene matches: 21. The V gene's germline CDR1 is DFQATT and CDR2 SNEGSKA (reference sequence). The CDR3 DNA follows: TGCAGTGCTGGGAGACTAGCGGGAGCGTCTTGGAGTCGGCTGAATGAGCAGTTCTTC. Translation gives CSAGRLAGASWSRLNEQFF.

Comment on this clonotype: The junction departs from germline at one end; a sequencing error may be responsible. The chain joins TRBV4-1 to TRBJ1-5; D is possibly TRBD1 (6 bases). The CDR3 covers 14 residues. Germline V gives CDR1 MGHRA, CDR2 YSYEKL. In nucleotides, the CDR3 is TGCGCCAGCAGTCAAGGGCAGGGGAATCAGCCCCATCATTTT. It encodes CASSQGQGNQPHHF.

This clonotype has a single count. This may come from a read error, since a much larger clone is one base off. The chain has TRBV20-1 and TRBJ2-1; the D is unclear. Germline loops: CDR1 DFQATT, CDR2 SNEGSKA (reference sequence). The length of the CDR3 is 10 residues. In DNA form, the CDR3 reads TGCAGTGGCACTTACAATGAGCCGTTCTTC. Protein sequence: CSGTYNEPFF.

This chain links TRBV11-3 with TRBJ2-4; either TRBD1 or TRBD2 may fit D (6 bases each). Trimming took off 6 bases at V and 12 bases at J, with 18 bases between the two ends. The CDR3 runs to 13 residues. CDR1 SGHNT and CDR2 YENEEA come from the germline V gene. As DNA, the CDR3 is TGTGCCAGCAGGGCCGCGGGGACACAGAGTCAGTACTTC. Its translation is CASRAAGTQSQYF.

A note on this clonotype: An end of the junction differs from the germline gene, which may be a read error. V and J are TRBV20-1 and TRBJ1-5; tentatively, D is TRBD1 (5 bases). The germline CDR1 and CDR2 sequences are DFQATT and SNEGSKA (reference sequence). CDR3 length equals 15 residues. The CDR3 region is CSARVQGPSNQSQHF. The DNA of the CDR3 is TGCAGTGCTAGAGTTCAGGGCCCTAGCAATCAGTCCCAGCACTTT.

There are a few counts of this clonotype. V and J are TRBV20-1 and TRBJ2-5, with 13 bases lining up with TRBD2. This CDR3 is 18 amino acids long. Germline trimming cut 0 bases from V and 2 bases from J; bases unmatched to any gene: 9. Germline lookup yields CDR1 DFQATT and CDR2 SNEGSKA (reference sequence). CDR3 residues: CSARDGGLAGAIQETQYF. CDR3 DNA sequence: TGCAGTGCTAGAGATGGAGGACTAGCGGGGGCGATTCAAGAGACCCAGTACTTC.

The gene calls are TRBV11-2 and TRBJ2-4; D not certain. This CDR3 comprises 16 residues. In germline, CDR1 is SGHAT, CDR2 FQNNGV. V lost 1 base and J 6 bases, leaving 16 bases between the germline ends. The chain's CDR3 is CASSLVGGILLNIQYF. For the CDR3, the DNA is TGTGCCAGCAGCTTAGTGGGCGGCATCTTACTAAACATTCAGTACTTC. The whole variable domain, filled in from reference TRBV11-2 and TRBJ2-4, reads EAGVAQSPRYKIIEKRQSVAFWCNPISGHATLYWYQQILGQGPKLLIQFQNNGVVDDSQLPKDRFSAERLKGVDSTLKIQPAKLEDSAVYLCASSLVGGILLNIQYFGAGTRLSVL.

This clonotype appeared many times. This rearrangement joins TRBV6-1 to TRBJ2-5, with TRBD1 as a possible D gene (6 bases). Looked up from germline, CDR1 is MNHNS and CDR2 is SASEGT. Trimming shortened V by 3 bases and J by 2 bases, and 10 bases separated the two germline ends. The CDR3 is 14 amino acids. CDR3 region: CASSEHQGQETQYF. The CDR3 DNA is TGTGCCAGCAGTGAGCACCAGGGGCAAGAGACCCAGTACTTC.